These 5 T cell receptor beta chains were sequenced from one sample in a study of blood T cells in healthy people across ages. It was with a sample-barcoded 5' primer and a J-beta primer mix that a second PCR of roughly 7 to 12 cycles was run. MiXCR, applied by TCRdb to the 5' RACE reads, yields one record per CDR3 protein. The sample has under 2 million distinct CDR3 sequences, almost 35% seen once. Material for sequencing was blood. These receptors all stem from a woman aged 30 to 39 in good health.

CDR3 residues: CASSSARGTAFF. The CDR3 nucleotides read TGTGCCAGCAGCTCCGCCCGGGGAACGGCTTTCTTT. V gene TRBV7-9 combines with J gene TRBJ1-1, with unresolved D. The CDR3 is 12 amino acids. Trimming took 4 bases from V and 11 from J, leaving 14 bases between them. Germline assignment: CDR1 SEHNR and CDR2 FQNEAQ (reference sequence).

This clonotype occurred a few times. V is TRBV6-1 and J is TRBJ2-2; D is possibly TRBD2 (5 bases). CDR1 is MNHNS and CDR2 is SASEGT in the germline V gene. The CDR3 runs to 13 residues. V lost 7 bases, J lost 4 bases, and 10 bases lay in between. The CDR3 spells CASIETITGELFF. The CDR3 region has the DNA TGTGCCAGCATTGAGACTATCACCGGGGAGCTGTTTTTT.

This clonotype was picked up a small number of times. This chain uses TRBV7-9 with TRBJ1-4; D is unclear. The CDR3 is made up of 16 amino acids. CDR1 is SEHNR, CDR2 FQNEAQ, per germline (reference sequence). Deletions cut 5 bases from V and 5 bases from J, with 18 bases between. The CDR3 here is CASSRGGNQVNEKLFF. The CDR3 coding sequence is TGTGCCAGCAGCCGAGGAGGGAATCAAGTGAATGAAAAACTGTTTTTT. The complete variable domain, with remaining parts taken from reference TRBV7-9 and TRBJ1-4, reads DTGVSQNPRHKITKRGQNVTFRCDPISEHNRLYWYRQTLGQGPEFLTYFQNEAQLEKSRLLSDRFSAERPKGSFSTLEIQRTEQGDSAMYLCASSRGGNQVNEKLFFGSGTQLSVL.

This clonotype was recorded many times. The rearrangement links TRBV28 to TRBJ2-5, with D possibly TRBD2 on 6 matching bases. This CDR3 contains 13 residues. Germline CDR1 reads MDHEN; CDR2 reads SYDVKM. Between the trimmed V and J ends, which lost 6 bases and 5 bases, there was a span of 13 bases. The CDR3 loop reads CASRGTPGETQYF. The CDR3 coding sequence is TGTGCCAGCAGAGGGACTCCAGGGGAGACCCAGTACTTC.

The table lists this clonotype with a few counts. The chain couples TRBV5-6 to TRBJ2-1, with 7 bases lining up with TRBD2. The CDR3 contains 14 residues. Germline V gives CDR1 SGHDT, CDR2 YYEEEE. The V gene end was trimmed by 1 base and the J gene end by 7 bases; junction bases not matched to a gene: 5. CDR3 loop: CASSLWGGRNEQFF. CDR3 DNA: TGTGCCAGCAGCTTGTGGGGGGGAAGGAATGAGCAGTTCTTC.